The clone carrying this T cell receptor beta chain was observed a few times. Antigen: not known. The record originates from a study of Ad26.COV2.S vaccination and SARS-CoV-2 variants. Study in general: The COV1001 Ad26.COV2.S trial arm included the donor. Ad26.COV2.S was injected intramuscularly once or twice, 56 days apart. General study points: Measures of TCR breadth and depth may have fallen short of total T cell responses.

V was cut by 4 bases and J by 3 bases, with 15 bases left in between. Germline loops: CDR1 MNHNS, CDR2 SASEGT. The CDR3 spans 15 residues. Method: immunoSEQ multiplex PCR; TCRdb's copy keeps in-frame clones and lacks some. The top ten clones hold 3% to 4.5% of a sample with about 370,000 clones, approximately 90% of them seen once. Treatment specified: roughly 18 received Ad26.COV2.S at low or high dose, single or two shots; roughly five received placebo; per-sample allocation not given. Each sample was drawn 63 days after the first injection (of vaccine or placebo). The study used a vaccine consisting of an Ad26 vector that expressed Wuhan-strain SARS-CoV-2 spike.

This sequence joins TRBV6-1 and TRBJ1-1; weak D call: TRBD1 (6 bases). The material was peripheral blood, obtained in a trial of Ad26.COV2.S vaccine versus placebo. The receptor comes from a person aged 18 to 65 who received the Ad26.COV2.S COVID-19 vaccine or a placebo. The CDR3 sequence is CASSAVISGDTEAFF. The CDR3 DNA is TGTGCCAGCAGTGCAGTAATATCAGGGGACACTGAAGCTTTCTTT.